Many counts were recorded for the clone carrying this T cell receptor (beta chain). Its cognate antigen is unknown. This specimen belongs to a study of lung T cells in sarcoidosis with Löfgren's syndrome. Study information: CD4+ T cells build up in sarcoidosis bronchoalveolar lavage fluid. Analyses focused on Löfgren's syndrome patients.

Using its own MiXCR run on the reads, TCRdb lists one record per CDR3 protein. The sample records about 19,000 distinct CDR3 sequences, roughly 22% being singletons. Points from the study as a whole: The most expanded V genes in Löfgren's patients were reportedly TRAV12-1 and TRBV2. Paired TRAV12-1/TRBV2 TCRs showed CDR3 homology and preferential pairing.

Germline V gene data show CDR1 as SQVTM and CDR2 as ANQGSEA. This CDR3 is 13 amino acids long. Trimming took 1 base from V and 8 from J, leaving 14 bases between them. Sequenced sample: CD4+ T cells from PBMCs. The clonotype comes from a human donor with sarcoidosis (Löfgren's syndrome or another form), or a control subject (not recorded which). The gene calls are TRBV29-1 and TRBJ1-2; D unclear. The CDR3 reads CSVEAGRARGYTF. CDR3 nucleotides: TGCAGCGTTGAAGCGGGGAGGGCCAGAGGCTACACCTTC.